This T cell receptor (beta chain) was captured in a study of T cell responses to AZD1222 COVID-19 vaccine. The overall study: Second-dose timings of about 4 or about 12 weeks were pooled.

Findings and caveats of the study: There were vaccine-associated CD4 TCRs across spike, dominant at 160-218 and 743-854. Clonal diversity may have been underestimated, and the donors were mostly white British, with more females than males.

A remark on this clone: Its antigen is not known.

Germline CDR1 SGHRS, CDR2 YFSETQ. V trimming: 3 bases; J trimming: 3 bases; junction bases outside the gene matches: 11. CDR3 length equals 16 residues. Data came from immunoSEQ multiplex PCR; TCRdb stores just in-frame clones and leaves some out. The profile shows around 100,000 clones, around 88% of them singletons. Here the sequenced sample was peripheral blood, taken on day 0 of AZD1222 vaccination. The receptor comes from an adult in good health. This rearrangement joins TRBV5-1 to TRBJ1-1; TRBD1 matches 7 bases. The CDR3 sequence is CASSSGQNIGYTEAFF. CDR3 DNA sequence: TGCGCCAGCAGCTCGGGACAGAACATAGGGTACACTGAAGCTTTCTTT. Looking up the rest from reference TRBV5-1 and TRBJ1-1 gives the full variable domain: KAGVTQTPRYLIKTRGQQVTLSCSPISGHRSVSWYQQTPGQGLQFLFEYFSETQRNKGNFPGRFSGRQFSNSRSEMNVSTLELGDSALYLCASSSGQNIGYTEAFFGQGTRLTVV.